What follows are 5 T cell receptor beta chains derived from one specimen sequenced in a study of long-term antiretroviral therapy in people with HIV (dated by TCRdb to the early 2020s). Sequencing of the TRB variable region was done with the immunoSEQ hsTCRB v3.0 assay at survey level resolution. The clones in this table, taken by TCRdb from immuneACCESS, are in-frame only. Not every clone is retained; where verified, under half of the shortfall comes from an unresolved V gene, and the cause of the rest is unknown. This sample comprises around 20,000 clones, roughly nine tenths of them detected only once. The ten top clones hold around a tenth of the sample. The sample here was unsorted PBMCs, taken 3 years after starting antiretroviral therapy. The source is a man aged 45 to 65 with HIV.

The V and J genes are TRBV19 and TRBJ2-6; D remains ambiguous. Germline loops: CDR1 LNHDA, CDR2 SQIVND (reference sequence). V lost 5 bases to trimming and J lost 0 bases, with 14 bases between them. This CDR3 has 17 amino acids. The CDR3 is CASSPAGINSGANVLTF. CDR3 DNA: TGTGCCAGTAGTCCCGCCGGTATAAACTCTGGGGCCAACGTCCTGACTTTC.

The gene calls are TRBV10-3 and TRBJ2-7; D is ambiguous. Deletions cut 8 bases from V and 3 bases from J, with 11 bases between. The V gene's germline CDR1 is ENHRY and CDR2 SYGVKD. This CDR3 contains 12 residues. The CDR3 DNA sequence: TGTGCCATCTCAGCCAGTATCTACGAGCAGTACTTC. It is translated as CAISASIYEQYF.

This chain uses TRBV18 with TRBJ1-2; 10 nucleotides match TRBD1. Germline trimming cut 3 bases from V and 7 bases from J; bases unmatched to any gene: 11. The CDR3 totals 16 residues. CDR1 and CDR2 from the germline V gene are KGHSH and LQKENI. CDR3 region: CASSPRGDRGDSGYTF. The CDR3 DNA is TGTGCCAGCTCACCCCGGGGGGACAGGGGAGATTCTGGCTACACCTTC.

By share, this clone counts as medium-sized (0.01 to 0.1%). This CDR3 is CAYRSRQGLYTEAFF. The CDR3, as DNA: TGTGCCTACCGATCGAGACAGGGGCTTTACACTGAAGCTTTCTTT. The rearrangement joins TRBV9 to TRBJ1-1; TRBD1 aligns across 8 bases. V dropped 10 bases and J dropped 3; count of bases not matched to a gene: 14. From germline, CDR1 is SGDLS and CDR2 YYNGEE. This CDR3 is 15 amino acids long.

The chain couples TRBV30 to TRBJ2-7; TRBD1 matches 9 bases. With 8 bases clipped from V and 2 bases from J, the junction kept 7 bases outside the gene matches. From germline, CDR1 is GTSNPN and CDR2 SVGIG (reference sequence). The CDR3 has 13 amino acids. The CDR3 loop reads CALAGTGPYEQYF. The CDR3 DNA sequence: TGTGCCCTGGCGGGGACAGGGCCCTACGAGCAGTACTTC.